The 4 T cell receptor beta chains presented below share a single source sample, sequenced in a study of T-cell memory formation after mild COVID-19. TCRdb passed the 5' RACE reads through MiXCR, listing each CDR3 protein once. The sample shows hundreds of thousands of distinct CDR3 sequences, more than 15% of them seen only once. Source material: PBMCs or a T cell subset sorted from them (not recorded which). The receptor source for this set is an adult woman who had mild COVID-19 (a few samples of this study predate the infection). Cell type and time point are not known.

The chain carries TRBV7-2 and TRBJ2-3, with 7 bases identical to TRBD2. Germline loops: CDR1 SGHTA, CDR2 FQGNSA. Trimming removed 5 bases from V and 4 bases from J; junction bases left unmatched: 12. The CDR3 is made up of 16 amino acids. CDR3 DNA: TGTGCCAGCAGCCAGACTAGCATTCGACGAGCAGATACGCAGTATTTT. This sequence encodes CASSQTSIRRADTQYF.

This clonotype has ten or more counts. The rearrangement links TRBV6-6 to TRBJ2-3; 8 nucleotides match TRBD2. CDR3 length: 15 amino acids. Trimming took 3 bases from V and 7 from J; bases not matched to a gene: 9. Germline V gives CDR1 MNHNY, CDR2 SVGAGI (reference sequence). The CDR3 protein is CASSYIGRAGNTQYF. For the CDR3, the DNA is TGTGCCAGCAGTTATATCGGGAGGGCCGGAAATACGCAGTATTTT.

This clonotype was seen a few times. As DNA, the CDR3 is TGTGCCAGCAGTTCCTCCCGACAGGGGCGGATAGATGGCTACACCTTC. It yields the protein CASSSSRQGRIDGYTF. The chain couples TRBV7-2 to TRBJ1-2, with 8 bases matching TRBD1. In germline, CDR1 is SGHTA, CDR2 FQGNSA. The CDR3 sequence is 16 residues long. The ends lost 6 bases at V and 6 bases at J; junction bases unmatched: 15.

V gene TRBV30 combines with J gene TRBJ1-2; D not resolved. This CDR3 is built from 11 residues. The ends were cut back, 1 base at V and 8 bases at J, with 8 bases in the middle. Germline lookup yields CDR1 GTSNPN and CDR2 SVGIG (reference sequence). The CDR3 loop reads CAWSAHPGYTF. Here the CDR3 DNA reads TGTGCCTGGAGTGCCCACCCCGGCTACACCTTC.